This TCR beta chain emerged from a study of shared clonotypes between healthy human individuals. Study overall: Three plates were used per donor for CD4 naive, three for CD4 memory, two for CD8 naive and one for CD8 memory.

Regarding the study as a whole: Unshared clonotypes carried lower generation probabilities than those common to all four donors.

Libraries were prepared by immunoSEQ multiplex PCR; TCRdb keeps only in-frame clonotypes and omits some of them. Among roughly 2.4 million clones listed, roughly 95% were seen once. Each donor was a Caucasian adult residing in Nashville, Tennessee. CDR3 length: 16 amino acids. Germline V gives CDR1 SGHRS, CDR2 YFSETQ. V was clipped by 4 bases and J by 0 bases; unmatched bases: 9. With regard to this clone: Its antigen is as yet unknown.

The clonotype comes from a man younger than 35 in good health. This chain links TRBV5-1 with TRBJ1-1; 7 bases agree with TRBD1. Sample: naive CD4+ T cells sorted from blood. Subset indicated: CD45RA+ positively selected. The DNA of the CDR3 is TGCGCCAGCAGCCCGGGATCGGGACAGATGAACACTGAAGCTTTCTTT. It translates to CASSPGSGQMNTEAFF. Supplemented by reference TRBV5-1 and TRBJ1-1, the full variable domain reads KAGVTQTPRYLIKTRGQQVTLSCSPISGHRSVSWYQQTPGQGLQFLFEYFSETQRNKGNFPGRFSGRQFSNSRSEMNVSTLELGDSALYLCASSPGSGQMNTEAFFGQGTRLTVV.